This TCR beta chain was retrieved from a study of blood T cell repertoires in COVID-19 (dated by TCRdb to about 2020). Notes on the research overall: Samples covering the acute and convalescent phases of COVID-19 were provided by collaborators in the United States, Italy and Spain. A freely available public database, intended as a resource for researchers studying the immune response to SARS-CoV-2, is where the repertoires were released. Subjects who had been exposed to COVID-19, were actively infected with it, or had recovered from it provided the deeply sampled blood TCRbeta repertoires that made up the dataset. Nearly every sample came with metadata listing a de-identified subject ID, COVID-19 status, age in years and sex. The material from the prospective study consisted of cDNA or gDNA derived from T cells, B-cell-depleted T cells, or PBMCs. Where available, HLA class I and class II types were taken from metadata supplied by the sample provider and were not determined by assay-based typing. The samples were drawn from two sources: the first 160 participants of the ongoing ImmuneRACE study, and fewer than 1,500 subjects contributed by 6 global collaborators. Broader findings and caveats from the paper: How much clinical and demographic metadata was included differed by source and by participant, and the metadata was provided uncurated.

This clone came up a few times. This receptor's antigen is unknown. Base quality data are lacking; no much larger clone is found one base away. The sample holds other DNA sequences that translate to the same CDR3. In the prospective study, participants were about 18 to 89 years old, resided in about two dozen geographic areas of the United States, and were enrolled through a virtual design. In the prospective study, cohorts were assigned on the basis of participant-reported clinical history obtained from a screening survey and a study questionnaire. For ImmuneRACE Cohort 3, a participant was defined as recovered based on two consecutive negative NP/OP PCR tests, clearance by a healthcare professional, or resolution of symptoms. Mobile phlebotomists in the prospective study collected whole blood, serum and a nasopharyngeal or oropharyngeal swab from every participant. Over a roughly 2-month period, participants in the prospective study had the option of providing additional blood draws and questionnaires. Blood samples from the prospective study were shipped frozen or at room temperature prior to DNA extraction.

Via the germline V gene, CDR1 is MDHEN and CDR2 SYDVKM. V is reduced by 3 bases and J by 2 bases, leaving a spacing of 7 bases between them. Measured from the cysteine to the phenylalanine, the CDR3 is 13 residues long. This entry keeps only the CDR3 DNA: 39 bases, framed from base 1. TCRbeta CDR3 regions were amplified from genomic DNA by means of the immunoSEQ Assay, a bias-controlled multiplex PCR. The study's processing was this. Nucleated cell counts per sample were estimated from amplification of reference gene primers within the assay. To quantify the absolute abundance of each unique TCRbeta CDR3 rearrangement, sequence reads were collapsed and filtered. For each sample, productive Simpson clonality was calculated by taking the square root of Simpson's diversity index across productive rearrangements. The source is immuneACCESS, and TCRdb retained only in-frame sequences with V and J called. Part of the clones is not carried over; for the studies checked, unresolved V genes explain less than half of this, and the remainder is unexplained. D and trimming come from the DNA, and the V and J calls and clone size come from that table. This sample comprises 140,000 to 150,000 clones, 75% to 90% of them detected only once. About 4.1% of the sample is held by the ten biggest clonotypes.

The chain is encoded by TRBV28 joined to TRBJ1-2; D gene: possibly TRBD1, on 5 matching bases. This clonotype originated in a man aged 45-65 years who had recovered from COVID-19. Sample: PBMCs or T cells enriched from blood (not recorded which). The sequenced DNA: TGTGCCAGCAGTTTGGGGGGGAACTATGGCTACACCTTC. This encodes CASSLGGNYGYTF.